This T cell receptor beta chain derives from a study of shared T cell receptors in the human thymus. Sequencing was performed with immunoSEQ multiplex PCR; in TCRdb, only in-frame clones are kept and a portion is missing. This table holds 720,000 or so clones, 70% to 90% found once. The V end was cut by 6 bases, the J end by 8 bases, with 17 bases between. The CDR3 sequence is 15 residues long. Germline V gene lookup returns CDR1 MNHNY and CDR2 SVGAGI (reference sequence). This same sample was also part of a study on human thymus T cells.

The sample consisted of thymocytes. This TCR came from a girl less than two years old with a congenital heart defect. The chain links TRBV6-6 to TRBJ1-6, with D unresolved. This CDR3 reads CASSWELGWDSPLHF. The CDR3 region has the DNA TGTGCCAGCAGCTGGGAGTTGGGTTGGGATTCACCCCTCCACTTT.